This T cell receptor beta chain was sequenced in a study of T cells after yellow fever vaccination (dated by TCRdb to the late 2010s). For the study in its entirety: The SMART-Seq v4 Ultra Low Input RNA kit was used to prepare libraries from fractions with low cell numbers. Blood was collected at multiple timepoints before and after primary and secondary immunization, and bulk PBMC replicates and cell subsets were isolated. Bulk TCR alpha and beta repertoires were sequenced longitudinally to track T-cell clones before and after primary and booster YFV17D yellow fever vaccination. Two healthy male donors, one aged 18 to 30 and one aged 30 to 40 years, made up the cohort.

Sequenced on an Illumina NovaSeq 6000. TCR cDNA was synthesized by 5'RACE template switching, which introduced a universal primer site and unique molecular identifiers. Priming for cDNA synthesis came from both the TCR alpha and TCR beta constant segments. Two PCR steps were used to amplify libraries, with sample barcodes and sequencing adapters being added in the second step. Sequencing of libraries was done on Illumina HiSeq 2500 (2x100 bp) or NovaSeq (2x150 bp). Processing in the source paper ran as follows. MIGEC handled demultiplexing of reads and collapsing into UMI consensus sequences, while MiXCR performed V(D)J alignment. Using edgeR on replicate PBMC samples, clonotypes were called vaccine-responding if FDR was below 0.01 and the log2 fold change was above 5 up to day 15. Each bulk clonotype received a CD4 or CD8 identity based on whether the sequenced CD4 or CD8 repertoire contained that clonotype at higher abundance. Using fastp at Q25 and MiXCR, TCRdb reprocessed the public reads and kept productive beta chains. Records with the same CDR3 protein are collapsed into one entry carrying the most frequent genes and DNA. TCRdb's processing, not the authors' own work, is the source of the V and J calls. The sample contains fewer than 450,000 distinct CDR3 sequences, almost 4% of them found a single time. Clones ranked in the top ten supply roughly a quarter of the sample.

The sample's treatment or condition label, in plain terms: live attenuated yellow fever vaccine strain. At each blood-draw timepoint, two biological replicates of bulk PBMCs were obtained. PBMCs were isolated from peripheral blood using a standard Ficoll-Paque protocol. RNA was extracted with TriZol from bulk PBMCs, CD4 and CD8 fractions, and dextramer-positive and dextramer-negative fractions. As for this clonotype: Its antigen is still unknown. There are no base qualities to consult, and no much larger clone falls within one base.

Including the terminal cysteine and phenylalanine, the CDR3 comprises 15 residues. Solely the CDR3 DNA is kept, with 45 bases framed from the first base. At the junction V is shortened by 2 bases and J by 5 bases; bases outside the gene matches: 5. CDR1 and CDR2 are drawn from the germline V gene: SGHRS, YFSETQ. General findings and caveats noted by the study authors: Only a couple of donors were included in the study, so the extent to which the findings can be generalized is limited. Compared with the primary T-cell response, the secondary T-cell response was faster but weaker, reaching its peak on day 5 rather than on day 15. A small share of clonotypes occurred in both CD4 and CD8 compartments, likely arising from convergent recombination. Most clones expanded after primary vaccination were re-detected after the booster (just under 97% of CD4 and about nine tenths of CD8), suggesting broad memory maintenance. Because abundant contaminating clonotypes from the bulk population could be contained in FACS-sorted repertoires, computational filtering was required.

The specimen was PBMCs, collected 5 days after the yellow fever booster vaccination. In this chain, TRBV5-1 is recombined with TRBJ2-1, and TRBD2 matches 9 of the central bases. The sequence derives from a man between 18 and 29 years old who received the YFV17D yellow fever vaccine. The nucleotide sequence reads TGCGCCAGCAGCTTTCTAGCGGGGACCCACAATGAGCAGTTCTTC. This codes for CASSFLAGTHNEQFF.